The 19 T cell receptor beta chains listed next were all sequenced from one sample in a study of T cells in Graves' hyperthyroidism and ophthalmopathy. RNA transcripts were the template for amplifying TCR beta CDR3 regions. Carried out on the TCR CDR3, a first-round RT-PCR used the HTBI primer set. A single record per CDR3 protein comes from TCRdb applying MiXCR to the multiplex PCR reads. Counted here are hundreds of thousands of distinct CDR3 sequences, less than 15% occurring once; the ten biggest clones make up roughly 8.3%. The material sequenced was blood. Receptors were obtained from a woman under 30 with Graves' hyperthyroidism.

This clonotype appeared a few times. This may be a read error, as it is one base from a much larger clone. CDR3 residues: CASSPPEAGNHEQYF. CDR3 nucleotide sequence: TGTGCCAGCAGTCCCCCCGAGGCGGGGAACCACGAGCAGTACTTC. The V gene is TRBV28, the J gene TRBJ2-7; D possibly corresponds to TRBD2 (6 bases). Per germline, CDR1 MDHEN and CDR2 SYDVKM. V was trimmed by 5 bases and J by 5 bases, leaving 19 bases between them. The CDR3 is 15 residues long.

This clonotype has just a few counts. The J gene is TRBJ2-5, the V gene TRBV6-1, with 9 bases matching TRBD2. Germline lookup yields CDR1 MNHNS and CDR2 SASEGT. The CDR3 totals 14 residues. Trimming at V came to 5 bases and at J to 2 bases, leaving 3 bases not matched to a gene. The CDR3 is CASSMTSGQETQYF. CDR3 sequence (DNA): TGTGCCAGCAGTATGACTAGCGGACAAGAGACCCAGTACTTC.

Worth noting for this clonotype: One end of the junction does not line up with germline, which may come from a read error. The V and J genes are TRBV5-1 and TRBJ2-1; possible D gene TRBD2, 6 bases. Germline V gene lookup returns CDR1 SGHRS and CDR2 YFSETQ. CDR3 size: 16 residues. CDR3 nucleotide sequence: TGTGCCAGCAGCTTTGAGGGAGGCCGCTCCTACAATGAGCAGTTCTTC. Its translation: CASSFEGGRSYNEQFF.

There are a few counts of this clonotype. V gene TRBV9 combines with J gene TRBJ2-3, with TRBD1 identical over 7 bases. Germline values: CDR1 SGDLS, CDR2 YYNGEE. The CDR3 sequence is 14 residues long. Unmatched junction bases numbered 7, after V lost 5 bases and J lost 4 bases. The DNA of the CDR3 is TGTGCCAGCAGGCCGGGACAGTTGGCAGATACGCAGTATTTT. It is translated as CASRPGQLADTQYF.

This chain's CDR3 is CASRPQGDLGSSTNSPLHF. In DNA form, the CDR3 reads TGTGCCAGCAGACCCCAGGGGGATCTTGGTTCCAGTACTAATTCACCCCTCCACTTT. The chain joins TRBV6-1 to TRBJ1-6; 7 bases map to TRBD1. CDR1 is MNHNS and CDR2 is SASEGT in the germline V gene. Trimming cost V 6 bases and J 6 bases; bases outside gene matches: 20. This CDR3 comprises 19 residues.

This clonotype was counted many times. The chain couples TRBV6-5 to TRBJ2-6; D unclear. Germline lookup yields CDR1 MNHEY and CDR2 SVGAGI. CDR3 length: 17 amino acids. V lost 0 bases and J lost 0, with 9 bases in between. The CDR3 DNA reads TGTGCCAGCAGTTACTCGAAACAGTACTCTGGGGCCAACGTCCTGACTTTC. It translates to CASSYSKQYSGANVLTF.

The sample holds many counts of this clonotype. This chain connects TRBV7-2 to TRBJ1-2; D unclear. Germline values: CDR1 SGHTA, CDR2 FQGNSA. V lost 2 bases and J 8 bases, leaving 12 bases between the germline ends. The CDR3 runs 13 residues. The CDR3 DNA reads as TGTGCCAGCAGCTTAAACCAGGCAGGCGGCTACACCTTC. Translation gives CASSLNQAGGYTF.

This clonotype has a count of ten or more. This chain uses TRBV7-3 with TRBJ2-1; the match to TRBD2 covers 8 bases. Germline CDR1 reads SGHTA; CDR2 reads FQGTGA. This CDR3 contains 14 residues. Trimming at V came to 2 bases and at J to 6 bases, leaving 3 bases not matched to a gene. CDR3 sequence reads: CASSLGTRGNEQFF. In nucleotides, the CDR3 is TGTGCCAGCAGCTTAGGGACTAGAGGCAATGAGCAGTTCTTC.

The chain uses TRBV5-8 and TRBJ2-1; possible D gene TRBD2, 5 bases. CDR1 and CDR2 (germline): SGHTS, YDEGEE. There are 13 residues in the CDR3. The V end was cut by 0 bases, the J end by 10 bases, with 11 bases between. CDR3: CASSLGRGLEQFF. DNA for the CDR3: TGTGCCAGCAGCTTGGGCCGGGGTTTGGAGCAGTTCTTC.

Ten or more counts support this clonotype. V gene TRBV10-3 combines with J gene TRBJ2-7, with TRBD1 identical over 9 bases. CDR3 length: 12 residues. The ends lost 4 bases at V and 5 bases at J; junction bases unmatched: 0. The V gene's germline CDR1 is ENHRY and CDR2 SYGVKD. The CDR3 coding sequence is TGTGCCATCAGTGGGACAGGGGACGAGCAGTACTTC. Translation gives CAISGTGDEQYF.

The chain joins TRBV9 to TRBJ2-2, with D perhaps being TRBD1 or TRBD2 (5 bases each). The CDR3 spans 16 residues. V lost 2 bases, J lost 1 base, and 12 bases lay in between. From germline, CDR1 is SGDLS and CDR2 YYNGEE. Written as DNA, the CDR3 is TGTGCCAGCAGCGTCCGGAGGCAGGGGAACACCGGGGAGCTGTTTTTT. Encoded protein: CASSVRRQGNTGELFF.

This clonotype showed up many times. The chain employs TRBV3-1 and TRBJ1-4, with D perhaps TRBD1 (5 bases). The CDR3 has 15 residues. Trimming pared 1 base from V and 10 bases from J, leaving 16 bases between. Germline V gives CDR1 LGHDT, CDR2 YNNKEL (reference sequence). The DNA for the CDR3 is TGTGCCAGCAGCCAAGTATCGGGGGATCTGGGAAAACTGTTTTTT. Its translation is CASSQVSGDLGKLFF.

This chain connects TRBV7-4 to TRBJ1-4, with TRBD1 matching over 9 bases. The CDR3 runs to 10 residues. The J segment lost 16 bases and the V segment lost 7 bases, leaving 4 bases of the junction unmatched. CDR1 is SGHVT, CDR2 SQSDAQ, per germline. The CDR3 reads CASTGQGPFF. In DNA, the CDR3 is TGTGCCAGCACGGGACAGGGCCCGTTTTTT.

In this sample, this clonotype turned up many times. The chain joins TRBV13 to TRBJ2-7; 12 nucleotides align to TRBD2. The J segment lost 7 bases and the V segment lost 1 base, leaving 8 bases of the junction unmatched. CDR1 is PRHDT and CDR2 is FYEKMQ in the germline V gene (reference sequence). CDR3 size: 16 residues. The CDR3 reads CASSLESSGGAGEQYF. In nucleotides, the CDR3 is TGTGCCAGCAGCTTAGAATCTAGCGGGGGGGCTGGAGAGCAGTACTTC.

This clonotype was detected many times. The chain joins TRBV7-3 to TRBJ1-1; tentative D call: TRBD1 (6 bases). The CDR3 sequence is 13 residues long. Trimming shortened V by 5 bases and J by 4 bases, and 11 bases separated the two germline ends. Germline assignment: CDR1 SGHTA and CDR2 FQGTGA. The CDR3 nucleotides read TGTGCCAGCAGCCAAATGACAGGCACTGAAGCTTTCTTT. It codes for CASSQMTGTEAFF.

This clonotype was seen ten or more times. This chain links TRBV7-2 with TRBJ2-7; TRBD1 aligns across 8 bases. V lost 3 bases, J lost 2 bases, and 6 bases stayed unmatched. The CDR3 spans 15 residues. Germline V gene data show CDR1 as SGHTA and CDR2 as FQGNSA. This CDR3 reads CASSFRTGNTYEQYF. CDR3 DNA sequence: TGTGCCAGCAGCTTTAGGACAGGGAATACCTACGAGCAGTACTTC. The entire variable domain, with the rest obtained from reference TRBV7-2 and TRBJ2-7, is as follows: GAGVSQSPSNKVTEKGKDVELRCDPISGHTALYWYRQSLGQGLEFLIYFQGNSAPDKSGLPSDRFSAERTGGSVSTLTIQRTQQEDSAVYLCASSFRTGNTYEQYFGPGTRLTVT.

This sequence joins TRBV24-1 and TRBJ2-7; D is perhaps TRBD2 (7 bases). The CDR3 runs to 19 residues. Germline values: CDR1 KGHDR, CDR2 SFDVKD. V shed 0 bases and J shed 5 bases, with 25 bases lying between them. The CDR3 region is CATSDLSTGGRGVRDEQYF. CDR3 coding DNA: TGTGCCACCAGTGATTTGAGTACGGGGGGCAGGGGAGTTCGAGACGAGCAGTACTTC.

This sequence joins TRBV5-6 and TRBJ1-5; 10 bases align to TRBD1. The ends lost 2 bases at V and 2 bases at J; junction bases unmatched: 4. The CDR3 length is 16 residues. Germline V gives CDR1 SGHDT, CDR2 YYEEEE. Here the CDR3 reads CASSFRGTGGNQPQHF. The DNA of the CDR3 is TGTGCCAGCAGCTTTCGCGGGACAGGGGGCAATCAGCCCCAGCATTTT.

This clonotype has a handful of counts. A read error may explain this, as a much larger clone is one base away. The V and J genes are TRBV7-3 and TRBJ2-3; D unclear. This CDR3 is built from 13 residues. Germline values: CDR1 SGHTA, CDR2 FQGTGA. V was cut by 6 bases and J by 4 bases, with 11 bases left in between. The CDR3 DNA sequence: TGTGCCAGCAGTCCGCTCGGGTCAGATACGCAGTATTTT. Its translation: CASSPLGSDTQYF.